These 22 T cell receptor beta chains were sequenced from one sample in a study of Ad26.COV2.S vaccination and SARS-CoV-2 variants. The assay was immunoSEQ multiplex PCR, and TCRdb's table has in-frame clones only and misses some. The sample lists about 440,000 clones, roughly 91% occurring once. Indicated treatment: some 19 received Ad26.COV2.S at low or high dose, single or two shots; 5 received placebo; per-sample allocation not given. It was on day 63 after the first vaccine or placebo injection that samples were taken. This material consisted of peripheral blood, taken in a trial of Ad26.COV2.S vaccine versus placebo. Receptors originate from a person aged 18-65 years who received the Ad26.COV2.S COVID-19 vaccine or a placebo.

V and J are TRBV24-1 and TRBJ2-6; no reliable D call. The CDR3 covers 16 residues. In germline, CDR1 is KGHDR, CDR2 SFDVKD. V lost 4 bases, J lost 0 bases, and 9 bases lay in between. CDR3 in DNA: TGTGCCACCAGTGAAGAAAAGGTCTCTGGGGCCAACGTCCTGACTTTC. This sequence encodes CATSEEKVSGANVLTF.

The V and J genes are TRBV5-4 and TRBJ2-1; 10 nucleotides line up with TRBD2. Trimming at V came to 3 bases and at J to 3 bases, leaving 6 bases not matched to a gene. Germline-derived CDR1 and CDR2 are SGHNT and YYREEE (reference sequence). This CDR3 has 16 residues. Here the CDR3 reads CASSSQTSGYYNEQFF. The CDR3 DNA sequence: TGTGCCAGCAGCTCCCAGACTAGCGGGTACTACAATGAGCAGTTCTTC. Supplemented by reference TRBV5-4 and TRBJ2-1, the full variable domain reads ETGVTQSPTHLIKTRGQQVTLRCSSQSGHNTVSWYQQALGQGPQFIFQYYREEENGRGNFPPRFSGLQFPNYSSELNVNALELDDSALYLCASSSQTSGYYNEQFFGPGTRLTVL.

The chain couples TRBV3-1 (or the pseudogene TRBV3-2) to TRBJ2-4; TRBD2 matches at 14 bases. The CDR3 runs to 16 residues. V shed 4 bases and J 4 bases; nucleotides not matched to a gene: 3. Germline V gene sequence: CDR1 LGHDT, CDR2 YNNKEL (reference sequence). The CDR3 spells CASSPTSGRVKNIQYF. The CDR3 nucleotides read TGTGCCAGCAGCCCGACTAGCGGGAGGGTTAAAAACATTCAGTACTTC.

The gene calls are TRBV29-1 and TRBJ2-7; 7 bases agree with TRBD2. Looked up from germline, CDR1 is SQVTM and CDR2 is ANQGSEA. The CDR3 is 14 residues long. Germline trimming cut 6 bases from V and 0 bases from J; bases unmatched to any gene: 8. In DNA, the CDR3 is TGCAGCGTCTTCAGCGGGATTAGCTCCTACGAGCAGTACTTC. This codes for CSVFSGISSYEQYF.

The rearrangement links TRBV7-3 to TRBJ2-1, with TRBD1 matching over 8 bases. Germline lookup yields CDR1 SGHTA and CDR2 FQGTGA. The CDR3 consists of 16 residues. Trimming at V came to 3 bases and at J to 4 bases, leaving 8 bases not matched to a gene. As DNA, the CDR3 is TGTGCCAGCAGCTTCCCCGGGACAGGAGGATACAATGAGCAGTTCTTC. Translation: CASSFPGTGGYNEQFF.

This chain uses TRBV5-4 with TRBJ2-1; unclear D gene. The V end lost 4 bases, the J end lost 0 bases, and 8 bases lay between the germline ends. This CDR3 spans 14 amino acids. The germline gives CDR1 SGHNT, CDR2 YYREEE (reference sequence). The chain's CDR3 is CASSVVSSYNEQFF. The CDR3, as DNA: TGTGCCAGCAGCGTCGTTAGCTCCTACAATGAGCAGTTCTTC.

The CDR3 nucleotides read TGCAGTGCTAGTTTAGCGGGAGGGCTGAATGAGCAGTTCTTC. It specifies CSASLAGGLNEQFF. The chain recombines TRBV20-1 with TRBJ2-1; 11 nucleotides line up with TRBD2. CDR1 is DFQATT and CDR2 is SNEGSKA in the germline V gene (reference sequence). V shed 3 bases, J shed 7 bases, and the junction held 5 bases outside the gene matches. The CDR3 runs to 14 residues.

V usage is TRBV25-1 and J usage is TRBJ1-2, with D perhaps matching TRBD1 (5 bases). With 5 bases removed from V and 7 bases from J, the gap between germline ends came to 11 bases. Germline CDR1 MGHDK, CDR2 SYGVNS. The CDR3 runs to 12 residues. The CDR3 bases are TGTGCCAGCAGTCTGTCAGGGACTGGCTACACCTTC. Its translation: CASSLSGTGYTF.

The table lists this clone with a few counts. V gene TRBV7-9 combines with J gene TRBJ2-7, with 9 nucleotides matching TRBD1. The J segment lost 5 bases and the V segment lost 7 bases, leaving 6 bases of the junction unmatched. Germline values: CDR1 SEHNR, CDR2 FQNEAQ (reference sequence). The CDR3 loop spans 13 amino acids. The CDR3 protein is CASIGTGRNEQYF. In DNA form, the CDR3 reads TGTGCCAGCATCGGGACAGGGCGAAACGAGCAGTACTTC.

Here the CDR3 DNA reads TGTGCCTGGAGTGGGGGGGAAAAACTGTTTTTT. This codes for CAWSGGEKLFF. V is TRBV30 and J is TRBJ1-4, with D tentatively TRBD1 (5 bases). Germline V lookup: CDR1 GTSNPN, CDR2 SVGIG (reference sequence). CDR3 length equals 11 residues. V gave up 1 base and J gave up 8 bases, with 5 bases separating them.

This clone has just one count. The V and J genes are TRBV28 and TRBJ2-5, with D perhaps TRBD2 (6 bases). Looked up from germline, CDR1 is MDHEN and CDR2 is SYDVKM. The CDR3 totals 14 residues. The V and J ends lost 5 bases and 1 base respectively, with 11 bases between them. This CDR3 reads CASSQVAAQETQYF. The CDR3 DNA sequence: TGTGCCAGCAGTCAAGTAGCGGCCCAAGAGACCCAGTACTTC. The complete variable domain, with remaining parts taken from reference TRBV28 and TRBJ2-5, reads DVKVTQSSRYLVKRTGEKVFLECVQDMDHENMFWYRQDPGLGLRLIYFSYDVKMKEKGDIPEGYSVSREKKERFSLILESASTNQTSMYLCASSQVAAQETQYFGPGTRLLVL.

The CDR3 protein is CASSAQGDPNYGYTF. As DNA, the CDR3 is TGTGCCAGCAGCGCCCAGGGCGATCCTAACTATGGCTACACCTTC. V is TRBV9 and J is TRBJ1-2; perhaps TRBD1 as D (5 bases). The germline V and J ends were trimmed by 3 bases and 0 bases, with 12 bases remaining between them. CDR1 SGDLS and CDR2 YYNGEE come from the germline V gene. The CDR3 spans 15 residues. The full variable domain, its missing parts supplied by reference TRBV9 and TRBJ1-2, is DSGVTQTPKHLITATGQRVTLRCSPRSGDLSVYWYQQSLDQGLQFLIQYYNGEERAKGNILERFSAQQFPDLHSELNLSSLELGDSALYFCASSAQGDPNYGYTFGSGTRLTVV.

The chain links TRBV6-5 to TRBJ1-1; unclear D gene. Trimming took 0 bases from V and 2 from J, leaving 7 bases between them. Germline assignment: CDR1 MNHEY and CDR2 SVGAGI. This CDR3 contains 14 residues. CDR3 bases: TGTGCCAGCAGTTACTCGGTCGAAAACACTGAAGCTTTCTTT. It specifies CASSYSVENTEAFF.

The chain uses TRBV28 and TRBJ2-3, with 10 bases identical to TRBD2. This CDR3 region has 17 residues. Germline loops: CDR1 MDHEN, CDR2 SYDVKM. V dropped 5 bases and J dropped 0; count of bases not matched to a gene: 8. The chain's CDR3 is CASSARLAGLSTDTQYF. CDR3 bases: TGTGCCAGCAGTGCCAGACTAGCGGGCCTTAGCACAGATACGCAGTATTTT. Full variable domain (rest looked up from reference TRBV28 and TRBJ2-3): DVKVTQSSRYLVKRTGEKVFLECVQDMDHENMFWYRQDPGLGLRLIYFSYDVKMKEKGDIPEGYSVSREKKERFSLILESASTNQTSMYLCASSARLAGLSTDTQYFGPGTRLTVL.

J is TRBJ2-3 and V is TRBV28; 11 bases are shared with TRBD2. Unmatched junction bases numbered 13, after V lost 7 bases and J lost 1 base. Germline CDR1 is MDHEN and CDR2 is SYDVKM. This CDR3 is built from 18 residues. The DNA of the CDR3 is TGTGCCAGCATCCCGCTAGCGGGAGGTGAGCCTGGCACAGATACGCAGTATTTT. It specifies CASIPLAGGEPGTDTQYF. The entire variable domain, with the rest obtained from reference TRBV28 and TRBJ2-3, is as follows: DVKVTQSSRYLVKRTGEKVFLECVQDMDHENMFWYRQDPGLGLRLIYFSYDVKMKEKGDIPEGYSVSREKKERFSLILESASTNQTSMYLCASIPLAGGEPGTDTQYFGPGTRLTVL.

The rearrangement uses TRBV12-3 or TRBV12-4 and TRBJ2-2; D is unresolved. V dropped 4 bases and J dropped 5 bases, with 8 bases sitting between them. This CDR3 has 13 amino acids. The CDR3, as DNA: TGTGCCAGCAGTTCCCTAGATACCGGGGAGCTGTTTTTT. As protein: CASSSLDTGELFF.

This rearrangement joins TRBV6-5 to TRBJ1-2; D is unresolved. Germline CDR1 reads MNHEY; CDR2 reads SVGAGI. The CDR3 contains 11 residues. Trimming removed 8 bases from V and 7 bases from J, with 11 bases in between. This chain's CDR3 is CASGSTRGYTF. Here the CDR3 DNA reads TGTGCCAGCGGCTCGACTCGTGGCTACACCTTC.

The chain links TRBV2 to TRBJ2-7; 7 nucleotides line up with TRBD1. CDR3 length equals 14 residues. Germline-derived CDR1 and CDR2 are SNHLY and FYNNEI. The V gene end was trimmed by 4 bases and the J gene end by 4 bases; junction bases not matched to a gene: 7. CDR3 sequence: CASSARQGVYEQYF. The DNA of the CDR3 is TGTGCCAGCAGTGCGCGCCAGGGGGTGTACGAGCAGTACTTC.

The chain couples TRBV7-9 to TRBJ2-1; D call uncertain. Trimming removed 5 bases from V and 7 bases from J, with 21 bases in between. The CDR3 runs 16 residues. Germline-derived CDR1 and CDR2 are SEHNR and FQNEAQ (reference sequence). CDR3 region: CASSPPPSPSRNEQFF. In DNA, the CDR3 is TGTGCCAGCAGCCCCCCGCCAAGCCCCTCGCGAAATGAGCAGTTCTTC.

V usage is TRBV21-1 and J usage is TRBJ2-7; the table's TRBD2 call for D was not verified on the DNA. TRBV21-1 corresponds to a pseudogene. The CDR3 length is 16 residues. CDR3 DNA sequence: TGTGCCAGCAGCAATTTTAGTTCTCTGAGGGCCTACGAGCAGTACTTC. As protein: CASSNFSSLRAYEQYF.

The V call is TRBV23-1, the J call TRBJ2-2, with 12 bases fitting TRBD1. TRBV23-1 is recorded as an ORF, its role being uncertain. The CDR3 totals 16 residues. The J segment lost 7 bases and the V segment lost 3 bases, leaving 6 bases of the junction unmatched. Here the CDR3 DNA reads TGCGCCAGCAGTCACACGGGACAGGGGGCGCACGGGGAGCTGTTTTTT. It codes for CASSHTGQGAHGELFF.

The rearrangement joins TRBV25-1 to TRBJ1-5; weak D call: TRBD1 (5 bases). This CDR3 has 16 residues. V gave up 2 bases and J gave up 7 bases, with 18 bases separating them. The V gene's germline CDR1 is MGHDK and CDR2 SYGVNS. This CDR3 reads CASSEGGGEGWQPQHF. CDR3 nucleotide sequence: TGTGCCAGCAGTGAAGGTGGTGGGGAGGGGTGGCAGCCCCAGCATTTT.